The 30 T cell receptor beta chains presented below share a single source sample, sequenced in a study of cytomegalovirus exposure and HLA in healthy donors. Here immunoSEQ multiplex PCR was the method, and the copy in TCRdb shows in-frame clones only, minus some. The profile shows approximately 220,000 clones, approximately 87% of them singletons. Sequencing was carried out using PBMCs. Every receptor here comes from a man aged 18 to 35 in good health and CMV-seronegative.

The rearrangement joins TRBV2 to TRBJ2-2, with D tentatively TRBD1 (5 bases). In germline, CDR1 is SNHLY, CDR2 FYNNEI. CDR3 length: 15 amino acids. Trimming removed 6 bases from V and 4 bases from J, with 15 bases in between. The DNA for the CDR3 is TGTGCCAGCAGAGACAGTAACTTCGCCACCGGGGAGCTGTTTTTT. Protein: CASRDSNFATGELFF.

The chain links TRBV30 to TRBJ1-5; D gene unclear. The germline V gene encodes CDR1 GTSNPN and CDR2 SVGIG (reference sequence). The V gene lost 1 base and the J gene lost 5 bases, with 12 bases spanning the gap. CDR3 length: 14 residues. CDR3 in amino acids: CAWSDGLGYQPQHF. In DNA, the CDR3 is TGTGCCTGGAGTGATGGACTCGGATATCAGCCCCAGCATTTT.

This rearrangement joins TRBV7-9 to TRBJ1-3, with D possibly TRBD1 on 6 matching bases. This CDR3 contains 15 residues. CDR1 is SEHNR, CDR2 FQNEAQ, per germline (reference sequence). V lost 8 bases and J 0 bases, leaving 14 bases between the germline ends. This chain's CDR3 is CASRPDRISGNTIYF. CDR3 nucleotides: TGTGCCAGCCGACCCGACAGGATCTCTGGAAACACCATATATTTT.

This chain connects TRBV9 to TRBJ2-1; D perhaps matches TRBD1 (5 bases). The CDR3 totals 14 residues. The germline V and J ends were trimmed by 0 bases and 4 bases, with 8 bases remaining between them. Germline V gene sequence: CDR1 SGDLS, CDR2 YYNGEE. CDR3 bases: TGTGCCAGCAGCGTAGCGACAGTTTACAATGAGCAGTTCTTC. Its translation is CASSVATVYNEQFF.

The rearrangement uses TRBV6-1 and TRBJ2-1, with 8 bases that match TRBD2. This CDR3 spans 14 amino acids. V lost 2 bases to trimming and J lost 7 bases; unmatched junction nucleotides: 4. The germline gives CDR1 MNHNS, CDR2 SASEGT. CDR3 protein: CASSEYGGANEQFF. The CDR3 nucleotides read TGTGCCAGCAGTGAATACGGGGGGGCAAATGAGCAGTTCTTC.

This clone was seen once. The chain joins TRBV30 to TRBJ1-5; TRBD1 matches at 8 bases. CDR1 is GTSNPN and CDR2 is SVGIG in the germline V gene (reference sequence). Trimming removed 2 bases from V and 5 bases from J; junction bases left unmatched: 5. The CDR3 loop spans 14 amino acids. For the CDR3, the DNA is TGTGCCTGGAGTCCTGGACAGGGAGATCAGCCCCAGCATTTT. Protein: CAWSPGQGDQPQHF. Combining the CDR3 with reference TRBV30 and TRBJ1-5 gives the whole variable domain SQTIHQWPATLVQPVGSPLSLECTVEGTSNPNLYWYRQAAGRGLQLLFYSVGIGQISSEVPQNLSASRPQDRQFILSSKKLLLSDSGFYLCAWSPGQGDQPQHFGDGTRLSIL.

The chain uses TRBV5-1 and TRBJ2-5; 8 bases line up with TRBD1. V shed 3 bases and J 5 bases; nucleotides not matched to a gene: 6. This CDR3 is 14 amino acids long. CDR1 and CDR2 (germline): SGHRS, YFSETQ. For the CDR3, the DNA is TGCGCCAGCAGCTCGGGACAGGTAATGGAGACCCAGTACTTC. Translated: CASSSGQVMETQYF.

The chain is built from TRBV11-2 and TRBJ2-7; TRBD2 agrees at 8 bases. The germline V gene has CDR1 SGHAT and CDR2 FQNNGV. The CDR3 spans 15 residues. The J segment lost 3 bases and the V segment lost 1 base, leaving 5 bases of the junction unmatched. CDR3 DNA: TGTGCCAGCAGCTTAGCTGGCCTAGCGGGCTACGAGCAGTACTTC. It specifies CASSLAGLAGYEQYF.

The chain employs TRBV27 and TRBJ2-7; D may be TRBD1 (7 bases). Between the trimmed V and J ends, which lost 3 bases and 6 bases, there was a span of 18 bases. Germline-derived CDR1 and CDR2 are MNHEY and SMNVEV (reference sequence). The CDR3 spans 15 residues. Here the CDR3 DNA reads TGTGCCAGCAGTTTTAGTTCGGCAGGGGGGAGCGAGCAGTACTTC. It is translated as CASSFSSAGGSEQYF.

The genes are TRBV9 and TRBJ2-7; TRBD1 matches 8 bases. The CDR3 loop spans 16 amino acids. Unmatched junction bases numbered 10, after V lost 3 bases and J lost 2 bases. Germline V gives CDR1 SGDLS, CDR2 YYNGEE. As DNA, the CDR3 is TGTGCCAGCAGCGCACCTACAGGGGGAACGACCTACGAGCAGTACTTC. Its translation is CASSAPTGGTTYEQYF. Looking up the rest from reference TRBV9 and TRBJ2-7 gives the full variable domain: DSGVTQTPKHLITATGQRVTLRCSPRSGDLSVYWYQQSLDQGLQFLIQYYNGEERAKGNILERFSAQQFPDLHSELNLSSLELGDSALYFCASSAPTGGTTYEQYFGPGTRLTVT.

The count of this clone is one. V gene TRBV6-5 combines with J gene TRBJ2-2; a possible D gene is TRBD1 (6 bases). This CDR3 is built from 16 residues. The V gene lost 0 bases and the J gene lost 4 bases, with 12 bases spanning the gap. Germline assignment: CDR1 MNHEY and CDR2 SVGAGI. The CDR3 is CASSYSGQGLTGELFF. DNA for the CDR3: TGTGCCAGCAGTTACTCGGGCCAGGGGCTCACCGGGGAGCTGTTTTTT.

This clone was seen only a few times. The chain uses TRBV7-3 and TRBJ1-1, with 11 bases identical to TRBD1. Germline V gene lookup returns CDR1 SGHTA and CDR2 FQGTGA. V trimming: 2 bases; J trimming: 6 bases; junction bases outside the gene matches: 2. CDR3 length: 14 residues. CDR3 in amino acids: CASSLGGQGAEAFF. The CDR3 DNA follows: TGTGCCAGCAGCTTAGGGGGACAGGGGGCTGAAGCTTTCTTT.

V gene TRBV7-9 combines with J gene TRBJ2-2; 10 positions agree with TRBD2. The CDR3 has 16 amino acids. V trimming: 5 bases; J trimming: 2 bases; junction bases outside the gene matches: 5. Germline V gene lookup returns CDR1 SEHNR and CDR2 FQNEAQ (reference sequence). CDR3 protein: CASSPTSGINTGELFF. The CDR3, as DNA: TGTGCCAGCAGCCCCACTAGCGGGATAAACACCGGGGAGCTGTTTTTT.

The chain is built from TRBV29-1 and TRBJ1-1; D is unclear. The CDR3 contains 11 residues. The V gene lost 4 bases and the J gene lost 4 bases, with 7 bases spanning the gap. The germline V gene has CDR1 SQVTM and CDR2 ANQGSEA. CDR3 nucleotides: TGCAGCGTTGCCCGGGGCACTGAAGCTTTCTTT. Translating gives CSVARGTEAFF.

This chain joins TRBV6-1 and TRBJ1-5; 7 nucleotides line up with TRBD1. The V gene end was trimmed by 4 bases and the J gene end by 4 bases; junction bases not matched to a gene: 1. This CDR3 spans 13 amino acids. The germline CDR1 and CDR2 sequences are MNHNS and SASEGT. CDR3 amino acids: CASSVTGNQPQHF. CDR3 bases: TGTGCCAGCAGTGTGACAGGGAATCAGCCCCAGCATTTT.

The chain's CDR3 is CASSFSGRAKFF. The CDR3 nucleotides are TGTGCCAGCAGTTTCTCAGGCAGGGCGAAGTTCTTC. The chain has TRBV28 and TRBJ2-1; TRBD1 might be the D (5 bases). Trimming took off 3 bases at V and 14 bases at J, with 14 bases between the two ends. The CDR3 is 12 amino acids. Germline V gives CDR1 MDHEN, CDR2 SYDVKM.

The gene calls are TRBV27 and TRBJ2-5, with D tentatively TRBD1 (5 bases). CDR1 MNHEY and CDR2 SMNVEV come from the germline V gene (reference sequence). CDR3 length equals 15 residues. V was cut by 5 bases and J by 2 bases, with 15 bases left in between. CDR3 residues: CASSLRVTIQETQYF. In DNA form, the CDR3 reads TGTGCCAGCAGTCTCAGGGTCACGATACAAGAGACCCAGTACTTC.

The V call is TRBV19, the J call TRBJ1-1, with D uncertain. CDR3 length equals 15 residues. From germline, CDR1 is LNHDA and CDR2 SQIVND (reference sequence). Trimming shortened V by 0 bases and J by 5 bases, and 13 bases separated the two germline ends. The CDR3 coding sequence is TGTGCCAGTAGTATAGATGATAGAGGAGGGACTGAAGCTTTCTTT. It specifies CASSIDDRGGTEAFF.

The chain recombines TRBV5-8 with TRBJ2-2; D gene unclear. V was cut by 0 bases and J by 4 bases, with 7 bases left in between. The CDR3 consists of 14 residues. The V gene's germline CDR1 is SGHTS and CDR2 YDEGEE. The CDR3 DNA is TGTGCCAGCAGCTTGGTAGTTGGCACCGGGGAGCTGTTTTTT. Protein: CASSLVVGTGELFF.

The V and J genes are TRBV6-1 and TRBJ2-3; 8 nucleotides agree with TRBD1. This CDR3 contains 16 residues. The germline gives CDR1 MNHNS, CDR2 SASEGT. Losses at the gene ends were 3 bases for V and 7 bases for J; bases not matched to a gene: 12. For the CDR3, the DNA is TGTGCCAGCAGTGACCTACCACAGGGGGTCGCCAATACGCAGTATTTT. The encoded protein is CASSDLPQGVANTQYF.

V is TRBV7-2 and J is TRBJ2-1; no firm D call. The CDR3 extends over 13 amino acids. Per germline, CDR1 SGHTA and CDR2 FQGNSA. The V and J ends lost 5 bases and 0 bases respectively, with 5 bases between them. CDR3: CASSPSSYNEQFF. CDR3 DNA: TGTGCCAGCAGCCCTAGCTCCTACAATGAGCAGTTCTTC.

The gene calls are TRBV6-6 and TRBJ1-5, with 9 bases fitting TRBD1. Germline values: CDR1 MNHNY, CDR2 SVGAGI (reference sequence). This CDR3 is built from 15 residues. V trimming: 4 bases; J trimming: 5 bases; junction bases outside the gene matches: 6. CDR3: CASSLWGQGDQPQHF. CDR3 in DNA: TGTGCCAGCAGTTTGTGGGGACAGGGAGATCAGCCCCAGCATTTT.

The chain employs TRBV27 and TRBJ1-2, with 8 bases aligning to TRBD1. J gave up 5 bases and V 6 bases, and 5 bases lay outside the gene matches. The germline V gene has CDR1 MNHEY and CDR2 SMNVEV (reference sequence). The CDR3 has 13 residues. CDR3 amino acids: CASSGTGFYGYTF. The CDR3 bases are TGTGCCAGCAGCGGGACAGGCTTTTATGGCTACACCTTC.

The V call is TRBV28, the J call TRBJ1-6; 8 bases map to TRBD1. The germline gives CDR1 MDHEN, CDR2 SYDVKM. The CDR3 runs to 15 residues. Trimming removed 3 bases from V and 4 bases from J; junction bases left unmatched: 2. As DNA, the CDR3 is TGTGCCAGCAGTTTCCGGGACAGGTATAATTCACCCCTCCACTTT. This codes for CASSFRDRYNSPLHF.

The J gene is TRBJ2-7, the V gene TRBV23-1, with 12 bases identical to TRBD1. TRBV23-1 is filed as an ORF, its function uncertain. Trimming cost V 3 bases and J 3 bases; bases outside gene matches: 6. The CDR3 consists of 16 residues. The CDR3 region is CASSQGTGGEVYEQYF. In nucleotides, the CDR3 is TGCGCCAGCAGTCAGGGGACAGGGGGCGAGGTCTACGAGCAGTACTTC.

This clone was counted once. The chain employs TRBV6-1 and TRBJ1-3; D gene uncertain. The CDR3 is made up of 13 amino acids. Looked up from germline, CDR1 is MNHNS and CDR2 is SASEGT. V was shortened by 4 bases and J by 0 bases, with 4 bases between the two germline ends. CDR3 loop: CASSARSGNTIYF. CDR3 in DNA: TGTGCCAGCAGTGCCCGCTCTGGAAACACCATATATTTT.

The chain is built from TRBV5-5 and TRBJ2-5; TRBD1 matches at 8 bases. CDR1 SGHKS and CDR2 YYEKEE come from the germline V gene (reference sequence). The J segment lost 5 bases and the V segment lost 4 bases, leaving 7 bases of the junction unmatched. The CDR3 runs to 14 residues. Here the CDR3 DNA reads TGTGCCAGCAGCCCAGGGGGCATGGGGGAGACCCAGTACTTC. Encoded protein: CASSPGGMGETQYF.

The rearrangement links TRBV5-1 to TRBJ1-1; D is possibly TRBD1 (5 bases). The V end was cut by 4 bases, the J end by 4 bases, with 17 bases between. CDR3 length: 15 amino acids. From germline, CDR1 is SGHRS and CDR2 YFSETQ. For the CDR3, the DNA is TGCGCCAGCAGCCTTCTTGACAGAATGGGCACTGAAGCTTTCTTT. Amino acid sequence: CASSLLDRMGTEAFF.

This rearrangement joins TRBV4-1 to TRBJ2-1; 10 bases align to TRBD2. Germline V lookup: CDR1 MGHRA, CDR2 YSYEKL. V lost 4 bases and J lost 6; bases outside the gene matches: 15. The CDR3 spans 18 residues. The CDR3 region is CASSRIATRASGSNEQFF. The CDR3 bases are TGCGCCAGCAGCCGAATCGCTACCAGGGCTAGCGGGAGCAATGAGCAGTTCTTC.

This chain joins TRBV6-5 and TRBJ2-3, with 10 bases matching TRBD2. The CDR3 covers 16 residues. From germline, CDR1 is MNHEY and CDR2 SVGAGI. V trimming: 1 base; J trimming: 3 bases; junction bases outside the gene matches: 4. The CDR3 loop is CASSYLTSGVTDTQYF. The CDR3 DNA reads as TGTGCCAGCAGTTACTTAACTAGCGGGGTTACAGATACGCAGTATTTT.